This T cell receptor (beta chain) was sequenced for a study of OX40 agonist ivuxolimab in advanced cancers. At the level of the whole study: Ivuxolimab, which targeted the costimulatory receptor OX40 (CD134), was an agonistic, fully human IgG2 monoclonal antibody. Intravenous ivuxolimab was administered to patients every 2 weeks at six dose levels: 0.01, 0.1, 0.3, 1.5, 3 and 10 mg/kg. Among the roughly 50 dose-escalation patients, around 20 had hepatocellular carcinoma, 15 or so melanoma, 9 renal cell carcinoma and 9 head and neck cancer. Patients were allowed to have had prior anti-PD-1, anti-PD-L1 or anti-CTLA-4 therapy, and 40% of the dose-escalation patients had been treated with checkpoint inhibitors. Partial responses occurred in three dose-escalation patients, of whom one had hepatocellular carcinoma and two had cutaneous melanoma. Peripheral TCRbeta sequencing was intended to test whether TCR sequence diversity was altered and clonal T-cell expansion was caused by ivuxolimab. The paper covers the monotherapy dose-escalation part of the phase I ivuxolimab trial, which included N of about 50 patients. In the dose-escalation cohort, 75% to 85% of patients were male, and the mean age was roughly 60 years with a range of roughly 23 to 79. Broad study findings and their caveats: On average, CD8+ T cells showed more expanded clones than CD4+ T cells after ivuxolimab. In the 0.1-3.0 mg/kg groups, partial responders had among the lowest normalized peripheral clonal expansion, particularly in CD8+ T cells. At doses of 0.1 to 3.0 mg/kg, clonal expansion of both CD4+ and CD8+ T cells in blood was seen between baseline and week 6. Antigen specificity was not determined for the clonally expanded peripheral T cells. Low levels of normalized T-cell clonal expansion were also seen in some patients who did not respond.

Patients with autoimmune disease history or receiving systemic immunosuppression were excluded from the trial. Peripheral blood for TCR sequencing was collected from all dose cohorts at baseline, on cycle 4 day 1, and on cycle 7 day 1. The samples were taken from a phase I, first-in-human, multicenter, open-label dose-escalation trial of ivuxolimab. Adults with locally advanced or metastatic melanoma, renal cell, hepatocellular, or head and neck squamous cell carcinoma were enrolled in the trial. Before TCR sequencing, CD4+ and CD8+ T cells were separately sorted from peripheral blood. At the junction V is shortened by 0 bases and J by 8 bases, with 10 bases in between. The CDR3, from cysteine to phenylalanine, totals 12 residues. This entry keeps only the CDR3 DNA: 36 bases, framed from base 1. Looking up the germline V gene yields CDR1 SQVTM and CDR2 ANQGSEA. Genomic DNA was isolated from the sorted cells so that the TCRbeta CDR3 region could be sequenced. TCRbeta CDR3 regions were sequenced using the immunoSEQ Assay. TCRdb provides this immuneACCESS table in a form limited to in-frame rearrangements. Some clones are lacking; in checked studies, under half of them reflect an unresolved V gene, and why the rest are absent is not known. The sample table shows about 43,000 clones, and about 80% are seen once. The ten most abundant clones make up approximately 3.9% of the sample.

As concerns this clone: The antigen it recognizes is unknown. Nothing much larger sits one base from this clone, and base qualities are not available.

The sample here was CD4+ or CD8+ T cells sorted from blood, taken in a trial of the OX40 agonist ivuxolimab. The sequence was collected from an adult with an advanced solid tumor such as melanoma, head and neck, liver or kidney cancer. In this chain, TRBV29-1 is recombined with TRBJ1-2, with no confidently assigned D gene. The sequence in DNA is TGCAGCGTTGAAGAGGGTCGAGGGGGCTACACCTTC. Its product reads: CSVEEGRGGYTF.